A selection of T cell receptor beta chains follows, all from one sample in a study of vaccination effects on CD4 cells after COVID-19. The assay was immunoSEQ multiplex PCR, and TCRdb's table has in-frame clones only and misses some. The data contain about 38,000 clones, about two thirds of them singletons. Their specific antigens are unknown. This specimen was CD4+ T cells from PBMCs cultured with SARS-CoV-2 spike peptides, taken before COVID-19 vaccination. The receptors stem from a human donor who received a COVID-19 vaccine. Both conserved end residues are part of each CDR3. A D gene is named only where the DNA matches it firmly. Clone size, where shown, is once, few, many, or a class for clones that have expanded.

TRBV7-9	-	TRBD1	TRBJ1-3	CASSPLWTGSGNTIYF	TGTGCCAGCAGCCCACTATGGACAGGGTCTGGAAACACCATATATTTT
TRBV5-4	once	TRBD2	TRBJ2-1	CASSLSGGRYNEQFF	TGTGCCAGCAGCTTGAGCGGGGGGAGGTACAATGAGCAGTTCTTC
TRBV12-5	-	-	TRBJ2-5	CASGFGGAGETQYF	TGTGCTAGTGGTTTTGGGGGCGCGGGGGAGACCCAGTACTTC
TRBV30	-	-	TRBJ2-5	CAWSGVAAETQYF	TGTGCCTGGAGTGGGGTAGCGGCGGAGACCCAGTACTTC
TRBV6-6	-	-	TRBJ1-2	CASSSKVGYGYTF	TGTGCCAGCAGTTCCAAAGTTGGCTATGGCTACACCTTC
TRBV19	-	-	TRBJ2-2	CASRRALGTGELFF	TGTGCCAGTAGGAGGGCCTTGGGCACCGGGGAGCTGTTTTTT
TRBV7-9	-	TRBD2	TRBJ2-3	CASSRGTSSTDTQYF	TGTGCCAGCAGCCGTGGGACTAGCAGCACAGATACGCAGTATTTT
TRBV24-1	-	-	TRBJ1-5	CATSDPAAQGISAQHF	TGTGCCACCAGTGACCCCGCCGCACAGGGAATATCGGCCCAGCATTTT
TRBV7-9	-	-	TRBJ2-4	CASSLYNWNGDIQYF	TGTGCCAGCAGCTTATATAATTGGAACGGGGACATTCAGTACTTC
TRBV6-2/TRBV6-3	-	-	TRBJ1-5	CASSPPGGYSNQPQHF	TGTGCCAGCAGCCCCCCCGGGGGATATAGCAATCAGCCCCAGCATTTT
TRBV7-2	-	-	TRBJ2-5	CASSGPSKETQYF	TGTGCCAGCAGCGGGCCCTCCAAAGAGACCCAGTACTTC
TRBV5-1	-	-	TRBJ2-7	CASSSGTDLPREQYF	TGCGCCAGCAGCTCAGGGACGGATCTCCCCCGCGAGCAGTACTTC
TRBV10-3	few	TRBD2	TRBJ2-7	CATALAGVVEQYF	TGTGCCACCGCACTAGCGGGAGTTGTCGAGCAGTACTTC
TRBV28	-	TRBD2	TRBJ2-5	CASSRSGSRQETQYF	TGTGCCAGCAGTCGAAGCGGGAGCAGGCAAGAGACCCAGTACTTC
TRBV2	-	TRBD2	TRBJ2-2	CASSPGPAGVTGELFF	TGTGCCAGCAGTCCCGGGCCAGCGGGAGTAACCGGGGAGCTGTTTTTT
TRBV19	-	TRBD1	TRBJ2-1	CASSILGQGAGEQFF	TGTGCCAGTAGTATACTAGGACAGGGGGCTGGTGAGCAGTTCTTC
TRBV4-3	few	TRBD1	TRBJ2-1	CASSQERTGGLGEQFF	TGCGCCAGCAGCCAAGAAAGAACAGGGGGATTGGGTGAGCAGTTCTTC
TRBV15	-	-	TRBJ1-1	CATTRGETTEAFF	TGTGCCACCACCAGAGGCGAGACCACTGAAGCTTTCTTT
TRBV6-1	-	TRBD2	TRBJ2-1	CASSGTGTTSGRLEQFF	TGTGCCAGCAGTGGGACAGGCACGACTAGCGGGAGGCTCGAGCAGTTCTTC
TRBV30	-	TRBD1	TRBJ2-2	CAWTAGTGRTGELFF	TGTGCCTGGACGGCGGGGACAGGGCGCACCGGGGAGCTGTTTTTT
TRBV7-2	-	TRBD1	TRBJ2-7	CASSPVRPGQGKDEQYF	TGTGCCAGCAGCCCCGTCAGACCGGGACAGGGGAAAGACGAGCAGTACTTC
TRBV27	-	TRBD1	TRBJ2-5	CASSLSGTGGETQYF	TGTGCCAGCAGTTTATCGGGGACAGGGGGAGAGACCCAGTACTTC
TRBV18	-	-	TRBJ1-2	CASSPNSMDSHTF	TGTGCCAGCTCACCTAACTCCATGGATTCCCACACCTTC
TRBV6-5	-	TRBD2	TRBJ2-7	CASSYPGAGSYEQYF	TGTGCCAGCAGTTACCCAGGAGCGGGGTCCTACGAGCAGTACTTC
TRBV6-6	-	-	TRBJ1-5	CASSHPLQGESNQPQHF	TGTGCCAGCAGTCATCCCTTGCAGGGCGAGAGCAATCAGCCCCAGCATTTT
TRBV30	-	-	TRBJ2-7	CAWSKAGEQYF	TGTGCCTGGAGTAAAGCGGGTGAGCAGTACTTC
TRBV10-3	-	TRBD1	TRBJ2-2	CAIEGAPGELFF	TGTGCCATCGAGGGGGCGCCCGGGGAGCTGTTTTTT
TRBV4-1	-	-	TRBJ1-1	CASSPLTTGQYTEAFF	TGCGCCAGCAGCCCTCTCACGACAGGACAGTACACTGAAGCTTTCTTT
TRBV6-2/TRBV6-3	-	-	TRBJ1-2	CASTPAGGIYGYTF	TGTGCCAGCACCCCGGCTGGGGGAATCTATGGCTACACCTTC
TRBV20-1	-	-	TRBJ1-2	CSASRQFYGYTF	TGCAGTGCTAGTCGGCAGTTCTATGGCTACACCTTC
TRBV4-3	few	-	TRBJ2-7	CASSQERHSSYEQYF	TGCGCCAGCAGCCAAGAGAGGCACAGCTCCTACGAGCAGTACTTC
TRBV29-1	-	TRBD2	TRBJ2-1	CSVENTSGNEQFF	TGCAGCGTTGAGAACACTAGCGGCAACGAGCAGTTCTTC
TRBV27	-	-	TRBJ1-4	CASSLQPATNEKLFF	TGTGCCAGCAGTTTACAGCCTGCAACTAATGAAAAACTGTTTTTT
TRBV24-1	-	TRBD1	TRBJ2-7	CATSDLDRDVHEQYF	TGTGCCACCAGTGATTTGGACAGGGACGTTCACGAGCAGTACTTC
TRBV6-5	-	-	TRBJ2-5	CASSYWVGGGKTQYF	TGTGCCAGCAGTTACTGGGTGGGAGGAGGGAAGACCCAGTACTTC
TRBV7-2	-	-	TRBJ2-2	CASSSQGTGELFF	TGTGCCAGCAGCTCACAGGGCACCGGGGAGCTGTTTTTT
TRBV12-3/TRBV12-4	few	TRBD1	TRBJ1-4	CASSPGTGHKLFF	TGTGCCAGCAGCCCCGGGACAGGGCATAAACTGTTTTTT
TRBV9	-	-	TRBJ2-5	CASSVAVGNQETQYF	TGTGCCAGCAGCGTAGCCGTTGGGAACCAAGAGACCCAGTACTTC
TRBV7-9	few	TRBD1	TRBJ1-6	CASSRGTGSYNSPLHF	TGTGCCAGCAGCCGCGGGACAGGGTCCTATAATTCACCCCTCCACTTT